Detailed here is one T cell receptor beta chain. The data stem from a study of blood T cell repertoires in COVID-19. Profiled with immunoSEQ multiplex PCR; TCRdb holds only in-frame clones, not every one. This sample has approximately 240,000 clones; approximately 80% occur once, and the top ten carry 4.9%. The sequence derives from a woman older than 75 with active or convalescent COVID-19. The sample comprised peripheral blood.

This CDR3 is CASSLDARMNEQFF. In nucleotides, the CDR3 is TGCGCCAGCAGCTTGGATGCCAGGATGAATGAGCAGTTCTTC. V gene TRBV5-1 combines with J gene TRBJ2-1; D is undetermined. Germline V CDR1 and CDR2: SGHRS, YFSETQ. This CDR3 spans 14 amino acids. V lost 0 bases and J lost 7, with 11 bases in between.